A single sample is the source of the 10 T cell receptor beta chains below, sequenced in a study of T cells after yellow fever vaccination. TCRdb reprocessed the 5' RACE reads with MiXCR, giving one entry per CDR3 protein. The sample has fewer than 500,000 distinct CDR3 sequences; around 20% are singletons. The sequences come from PBMCs, collected before the yellow fever booster vaccination. The source of these receptors is a man between 18 and 35 years old who received the YFV17D yellow fever vaccine.

V and J are TRBV7-2 and TRBJ1-6; no firm D call. The germline V gene encodes CDR1 SGHTA and CDR2 FQGNSA. The CDR3 extends over 14 amino acids. V lost 2 bases and J 13 bases, leaving 15 bases between the germline ends. The CDR3 reads CASSLTQIGGPLHF. The CDR3 bases are TGTGCCAGCAGCTTAACCCAGATCGGTGGTCCCCTCCACTTT.

This clonotype was seen only a few times. V and J are TRBV5-6 and TRBJ2-5, with D hard to call. V lost 4 bases and J lost 4, with 11 bases in between. The CDR3 contains 13 residues. Per the germline V gene, CDR1 is SGHDT and CDR2 is YYEEEE. This CDR3 reads CASSDGQRETQYF. DNA for the CDR3: TGTGCCAGCAGCGACGGGCAACGAGAGACCCAGTACTTC.

There are a few counts of this clonotype. This chain joins TRBV6-2 or TRBV6-3 and TRBJ2-7, with 10 bases fitting TRBD2. The germline V gene has CDR1 MNHEY and CDR2 SVGEGT. Trimming cost V 8 bases and J 3 bases; bases outside gene matches: 1. CDR3 size: 12 residues. The chain's CDR3 is CASWTSGYEQYF. The CDR3, as DNA: TGTGCCAGCTGGACTAGCGGCTACGAGCAGTACTTC.

The genes are TRBV29-1 and TRBJ1-1; D not certain. The CDR3 runs 13 residues. Trimming pared 0 bases from V and 8 bases from J, leaving 13 bases between. From germline, CDR1 is SQVTM and CDR2 ANQGSEA. CDR3 DNA: TGCAGCGTTGAAGATATAAAACGGGTAGAAGCTTTCTTT. This translates into CSVEDIKRVEAFF.

This clonotype was seen more than once but under ten times. V usage is TRBV6-1 and J usage is TRBJ2-2; the match to TRBD2 covers 9 bases. Germline trimming cut 9 bases from V and 4 bases from J; bases unmatched to any gene: 12. CDR3 size: 16 residues. Germline lookup yields CDR1 MNHNS and CDR2 SASEGT. The CDR3, as DNA: TGTGCCAGACGGGGCGGGGGGGCTTTAAGCACCGGGGAGCTGTTTTTT. Amino acids: CARRGGGALSTGELFF.

V and J are TRBV7-9 and TRBJ1-2; no clear D gene. The germline CDR1 and CDR2 sequences are SEHNR and FQNEAQ (reference sequence). Trimming removed 5 bases from V and 4 bases from J, with 17 bases in between. The length of the CDR3 is 15 residues. Here the CDR3 DNA reads TGTGCCAGCAGCCCGCAGGAGCTTGGGCCCTATGGCTACACCTTC. Its translation: CASSPQELGPYGYTF.

This sequence joins TRBV20-1 and TRBJ2-1; 9 bases fit TRBD2. The J segment lost 4 bases and the V segment lost 6 bases, leaving 13 bases of the junction unmatched. Germline V gene data show CDR1 as DFQATT and CDR2 as SNEGSKA (reference sequence). There are 16 residues in the CDR3. CDR3 residues: CSAPHVAGGDYNEQFF. DNA of the CDR3: TGCAGTGCCCCCCACGTTGCGGGGGGGGATTACAATGAGCAGTTCTTC.

The V call is TRBV12-5, the J call TRBJ2-5; 12 nucleotides match TRBD2. The germline V gene has CDR1 LGHNT and CDR2 FRNRAP. Unmatched junction bases numbered 3, after V lost 6 bases and J lost 1 base. The CDR3 is 15 amino acids. The CDR3 reads CASGLGLAGQETQYF. For the CDR3, the DNA is TGTGCTAGTGGCCTGGGACTAGCGGGCCAAGAGACCCAGTACTTC.

This chain connects TRBV29-1 to TRBJ2-1; D is unclear. The CDR3 covers 13 residues. The germline CDR1 and CDR2 sequences are SQVTM and ANQGSEA. Trimming removed 6 bases from V and 7 bases from J, with 16 bases in between. The CDR3 reads CSVWAFRRNEQFF. The DNA of the CDR3 is TGCAGCGTATGGGCCTTTCGACGGAATGAGCAGTTCTTC.

The chain joins TRBV24-1 to TRBJ2-1, with D perhaps matching TRBD2 (5 bases). The CDR3 totals 14 residues. CDR1 and CDR2 from the germline V gene are KGHDR and SFDVKD. Trimming pared 3 bases from V and 9 bases from J, leaving 14 bases between. The CDR3 region has the DNA TGTGCCACCAGTGATCGCCGAAGCGGAGGTGAGCAGTTCTTC. Translation: CATSDRRSGGEQFF.